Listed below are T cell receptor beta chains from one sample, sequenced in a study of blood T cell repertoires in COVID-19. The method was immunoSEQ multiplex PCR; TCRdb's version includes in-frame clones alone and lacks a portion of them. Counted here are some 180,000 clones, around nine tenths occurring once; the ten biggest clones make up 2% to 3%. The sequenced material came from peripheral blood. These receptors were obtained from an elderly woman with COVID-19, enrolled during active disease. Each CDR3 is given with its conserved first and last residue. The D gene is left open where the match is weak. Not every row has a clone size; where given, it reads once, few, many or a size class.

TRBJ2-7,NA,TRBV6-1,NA,CASSEPPSGQYF
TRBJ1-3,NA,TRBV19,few,CASSIKEGFSGNTIYF
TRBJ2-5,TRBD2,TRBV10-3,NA,CAISETNGLAGARQQETQYF
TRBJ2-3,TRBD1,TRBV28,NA,CASGKTGPFADTQYF
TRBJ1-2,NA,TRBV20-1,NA,CSASRAGRAPYGYTF
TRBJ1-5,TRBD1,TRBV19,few,CATRDRENRPQHF
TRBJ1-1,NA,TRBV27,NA,CASRLRNGNTEAFF
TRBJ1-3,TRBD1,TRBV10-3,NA,CAISFDRGGSGNTIYF
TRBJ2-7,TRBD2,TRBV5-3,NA,CARSLCRGVEQYF
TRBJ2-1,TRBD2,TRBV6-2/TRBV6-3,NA,CASSATGLAGSLGYNEQFF
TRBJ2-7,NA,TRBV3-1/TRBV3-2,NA,CASSQVGAEQYF
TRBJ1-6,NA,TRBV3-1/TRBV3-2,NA,CASSQGANSPLHF
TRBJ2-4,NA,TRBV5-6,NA,CASSLAQRNIQYF
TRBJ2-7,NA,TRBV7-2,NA,CASSSTRIEQYF
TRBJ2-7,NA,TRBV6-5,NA,CASSTGQGNYEQYF
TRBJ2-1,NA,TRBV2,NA,CASSDSGAYNEQFF